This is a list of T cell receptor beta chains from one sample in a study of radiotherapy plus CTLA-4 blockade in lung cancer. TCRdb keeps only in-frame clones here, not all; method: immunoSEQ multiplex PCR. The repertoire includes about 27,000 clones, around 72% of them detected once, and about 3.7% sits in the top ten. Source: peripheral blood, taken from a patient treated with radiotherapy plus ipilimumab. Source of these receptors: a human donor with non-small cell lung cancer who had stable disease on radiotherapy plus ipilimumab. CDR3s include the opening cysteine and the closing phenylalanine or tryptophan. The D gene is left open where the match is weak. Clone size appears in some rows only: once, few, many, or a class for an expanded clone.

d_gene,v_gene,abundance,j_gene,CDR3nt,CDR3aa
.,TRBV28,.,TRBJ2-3,TGTGCCAGCAGAAATGAAGGGGGGGGTACAGATACGCAGTATTTT,CASRNEGGGTDTQYF
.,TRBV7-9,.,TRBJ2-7,TGTGCCAGCACCAAAGGTTGGTCCTACGAGCAGTACTTC,CASTKGWSYEQYF
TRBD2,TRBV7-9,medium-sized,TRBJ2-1,TGTGCCAGCAGCTTAGCGTTTAGCGGGAGGGTGGCGGAGCAGTTCTTC,CASSLAFSGRVAEQFF
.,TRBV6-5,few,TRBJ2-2,TGTGCCAGCACCCCGGGGGTCACCGGGGAGCTGTTTTTT,CASTPGVTGELFF
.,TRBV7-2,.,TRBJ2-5,TGTGCCAGCAGCTTAGGCCAAAGCGAGACCCAGTACTTC,CASSLGQSETQYF
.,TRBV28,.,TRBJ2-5,TGTGCCAGCAGTCGGGCAGGGGTCCTAGGAGAGACCCAGTACTTC,CASSRAGVLGETQYF
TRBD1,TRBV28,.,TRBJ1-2,TGTGCCAGCAGACGAACAGGGGAAACGGGCGGCTACACCTTC,CASRRTGETGGYTF
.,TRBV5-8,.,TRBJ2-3,TGTGCCAGCAGCTTGGAGCAGGCAGATACGCAGTATTTT,CASSLEQADTQYF
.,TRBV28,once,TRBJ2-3,TGTGCCAGCAGTTTTAGGGGGGCAGATACGCAGTATTTT,CASSFRGADTQYF
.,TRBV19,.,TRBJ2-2,TGTGCCAGTAGTATAGATAGAAGGGGCAAGAACACCGGGGAGCTGTTTTTT,CASSIDRRGKNTGELFF
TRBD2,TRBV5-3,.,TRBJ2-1,TGTGCCAGAAGCGTCGGACTAGCGGGAGGGCCCTCAGGATACAATGAGCAGTTCTTC,CARSVGLAGGPSGYNEQFF
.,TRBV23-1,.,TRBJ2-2,TGCGCCAGCAGTCAACAAGCCGGGGAGCTGTTTTTT,CASSQQAGELFF
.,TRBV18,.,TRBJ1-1,TGTGCCAGCTCACCTACTCAGGGGAAGCGGGGTGAAGCTTTCTTT,CASSPTQGKRGEAFF
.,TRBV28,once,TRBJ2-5,TGTGCCAGCAGTTCGAGCGGAGAAGAGACCCAGTACTTC,CASSSSGEETQYF
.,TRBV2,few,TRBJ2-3,TGTGCCAGCAGTGAATTGACTGGGTGGAGTCCCACAGATACGCAGTATTTT,CASSELTGWSPTDTQYF
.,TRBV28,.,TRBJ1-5,TGTGCCAGCAGCCACCTACACTCGGACGGATACAATCAGCCCCAGCATTTT,CASSHLHSDGYNQPQHF
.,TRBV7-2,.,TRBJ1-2,TGTGCCAGCACAAATCCGGGACCGGACGGCTACACCTTC,CASTNPGPDGYTF
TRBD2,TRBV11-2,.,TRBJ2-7,TGTGCCAGCAGCTTAATAGCGGGCTACGAGCAGTACTTC,CASSLIAGYEQYF
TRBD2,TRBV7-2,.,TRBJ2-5,TGTGCCAGCAGCATCGGGAGGTTAGGGGAGACCCAGTACTTC,CASSIGRLGETQYF
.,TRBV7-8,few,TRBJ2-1,TGTGCCAGCAGCTTAGCGAAACAGATGATTGAGCAGTTCTTC,CASSLAKQMIEQFF
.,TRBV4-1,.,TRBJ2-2,TGCGCCAGCAGCCCGAGAGAAGCAACCGGGGAGCTGTTTTTT,CASSPREATGELFF
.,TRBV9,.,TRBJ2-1,TGTGCCAGCAGCCTAGACGTAGCGGACTCCTACAATGAGCAGTTCTTC,CASSLDVADSYNEQFF
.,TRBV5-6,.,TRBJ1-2,TGTGCCAGCAGCCACGGGGAAGGAAATGGCTACACCTTC,CASSHGEGNGYTF
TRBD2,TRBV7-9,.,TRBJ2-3,TGTGCCAGCAGCTTCCCCGGACTAGCGGGACCGACAGATACGCAGTATTTT,CASSFPGLAGPTDTQYF
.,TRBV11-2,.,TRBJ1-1,TGTGCCAGCAGCTTATTGGGCACTGAAGCTTTCTTT,CASSLLGTEAFF
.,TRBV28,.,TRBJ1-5,TGTGCCAGCAGTTTAGGGGGTTCGTTTGGTCAGCCCCAGCATTTT,CASSLGGSFGQPQHF
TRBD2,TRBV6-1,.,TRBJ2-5,TGTGCCAGCAGACTTAGCGGGAGTACGGGTGAGCAGTACTTC,CASRLSGSTGEQYF
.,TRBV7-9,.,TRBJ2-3,TGTGCCAGCAGCAGCCCCAAGGGCACAGATACGCAGTATTTT,CASSSPKGTDTQYF
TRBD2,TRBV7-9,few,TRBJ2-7,TGTGCCAGCAGTAAAATACGGACTAGCCTGTACGAGCAGTACTTC,CASSKIRTSLYEQYF
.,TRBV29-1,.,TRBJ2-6,TGCAGCGTTGTATGGGATTCTGGGGCCAACGTCCTGACTTTC,CSVVWDSGANVLTF
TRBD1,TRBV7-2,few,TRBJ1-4,TGTGCCAGCAGCTTCGGGACAGGGATTAATGAAAAACTGTTTTTT,CASSFGTGINEKLFF
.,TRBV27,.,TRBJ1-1,TGTGCCAGCAGTTTTTTGGCGAACACTGAAGCTTTCTTT,CASSFLANTEAFF
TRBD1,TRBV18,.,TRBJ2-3,TGTGCCAGCTCACCAATGACAGGGTACTCAGATACGCAGTATTTT,CASSPMTGYSDTQYF
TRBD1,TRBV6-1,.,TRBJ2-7,TGTGCCAGCAGCCCGAGGACAGGCATAGGGAACTTC,CASSPRTGIGNF
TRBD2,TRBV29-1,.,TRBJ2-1,TGCAGCGGTGGCCGAAGGGGGGGCAGACTAGCGGAGCAGTTCTTC,CSGGRRGGRLAEQFF
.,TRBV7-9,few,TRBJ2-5,TGTGCCAGCAGCTTATCGTCGTCACAAGAGACCCAGTACTTC,CASSLSSSQETQYF
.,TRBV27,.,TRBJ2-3,TGTGCCAGCAGTTTATATCAGGGGCGCACAGATACGCAGTATTTT,CASSLYQGRTDTQYF
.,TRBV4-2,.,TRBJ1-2,TGTGCCAGCAGCCAAGTTGGCTCCAGAAACTATGGCTACACCTTC,CASSQVGSRNYGYTF
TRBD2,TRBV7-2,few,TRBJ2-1,TGTGCCAGCAGCTTAGCCGGGGGGGGAGCGTACAATGAGCAGTTCTTC,CASSLAGGGAYNEQFF
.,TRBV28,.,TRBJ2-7,TGTGCCAGCAGTTTAGGGGGGGCGCAGAGGTACGAGCAGTACTTC,CASSLGGAQRYEQYF
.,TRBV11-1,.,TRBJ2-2,TGTGCCAGCAGCTTAAGTAGGACCGGGGAGCTGTTTTTT,CASSLSRTGELFF
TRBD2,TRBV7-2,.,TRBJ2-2,TGTGCCAGCACCCTAGCGGGATTAAACACCGGGGAGCTGTTTTTT,CASTLAGLNTGELFF
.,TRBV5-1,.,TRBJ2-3,TGCGCCAGCAGCTTCCGCAGGGCGGGCACAGATACGCAGTATTTT,CASSFRRAGTDTQYF
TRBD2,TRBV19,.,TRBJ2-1,TGTGCCAGTAGGTCAGGACTAGCGGGCCAGAGGGAGCAGTTCTTC,CASRSGLAGQREQFF
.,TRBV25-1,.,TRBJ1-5,TGTGCCAGCAGTCAGGGGAGTCAGCCCCAGCATTTT,CASSQGSQPQHF
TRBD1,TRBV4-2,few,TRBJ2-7,TGTGCCAGCAGCCAAGTAGGGACAGGGCCGTACGAGCAGTACTTC,CASSQVGTGPYEQYF
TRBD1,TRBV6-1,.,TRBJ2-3,TGTGCCAGCAGCCCTAGGACAGGGGCAGATACGCAGTATTTT,CASSPRTGADTQYF
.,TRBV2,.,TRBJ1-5,TGTGCCAGCAGAAAAGAGGGGGTGGCCCAGCATTTT,CASRKEGVAQHF
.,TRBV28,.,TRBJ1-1,TGTGCCAGCATCAACGGCGGGACGGCAAACACTGAAGCTTTCTTT,CASINGGTANTEAFF
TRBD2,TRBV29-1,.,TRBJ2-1,TGCAGCGTTGCCTACGGACTAGCGGGAGGCTCCCGCGATGAGCAGTTCTTC,CSVAYGLAGGSRDEQFF
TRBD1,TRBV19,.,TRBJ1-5,TGTGCCAGTACCCACAGGGGGATGAATCAGCCCCAGCATTTT,CASTHRGMNQPQHF
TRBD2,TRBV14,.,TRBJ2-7,TGTGCCAGCCGTGCGGGCGGGAGCCCCTACGAGCAGTACTTC,CASRAGGSPYEQYF
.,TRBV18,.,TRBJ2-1,TGTGCCAGCTCACCAACACATGAGCAGTTCTTC,CASSPTHEQFF
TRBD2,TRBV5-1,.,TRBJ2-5,TGCGCCAGCAGCTTGCAGCCTAGCGGGAGCGGTGAGACCCAGTACTTC,CASSLQPSGSGETQYF